The 18 T cell receptor beta chains listed next were all sequenced from one sample in a study of monozygotic twins with inflammatory bowel disease. Reanalyzing the 5' RACE reads, TCRdb keeps one entry per CDR3 protein, without DNA. With 300,000 to 350,000 distinct CDR3 sequences in the sample, the ten largest clones hold 2% to 2.5%. The material sequenced was blood. All receptors come from a human donor with ulcerative colitis or Crohn's disease, or a healthy co-twin of an affected twin (not recorded which).

The chain is built from TRBV4-1 and TRBJ2-3; TCRdb picks TRBD1, but there is no DNA to check that call. This CDR3 has 17 residues. Germline V gene sequence: CDR1 MGHRA, CDR2 YSYEKL. The CDR3 here is CASSHDPGQHETDTQYF.

The V and J genes are TRBV27 and TRBJ2-7; TCRdb's assignment of TRBD1 cannot be checked, as there is no DNA. The germline V gene encodes CDR1 MNHEY and CDR2 SMNVEV (reference sequence). This CDR3 has 15 amino acids. The CDR3 loop reads CASSNTWGTATKQYF.

The chain recombines TRBV20-1 with TRBJ2-1; TCRdb designates TRBD2, a call that cannot be tested without DNA. This CDR3 comprises 15 residues. Germline CDR1 is DFQATT and CDR2 is SNEGSKA (reference sequence). The CDR3 here is CSANSVVAGDNEQFF.

The chain links TRBV12-3 or TRBV12-4 to TRBJ1-2. This CDR3 is 15 amino acids long. The CDR3 loop reads CASSQEFAGIYGYTF.

The chain is built from TRBV7-9 and TRBJ2-1. The CDR3 runs to 12 residues. Germline V gene lookup returns CDR1 SEHNR and CDR2 FQNEAQ (reference sequence). The CDR3 loop is CASSPVRVEQFF.

The V and J genes are TRBV11-2 and TRBJ2-3. The CDR3 contains 15 residues. Germline assignment: CDR1 SGHAT and CDR2 FQNNGV. The CDR3 is CASSLAGVLEDTQYF.

V and J are TRBV12-5 and TRBJ1-1. The length of the CDR3 is 15 residues. CDR1 and CDR2 (germline): LGHNT, FRNRAP. The CDR3 here is CASGLRGSDNTEAFF. The variable domain in full, with the rest retrieved from reference TRBV12-5 and TRBJ1-1, is DARVTQTPRHKVTEMGQEVTMRCQPILGHNTVFWYRQTMMQGLELLAYFRNRAPLDDSGMPKDRFSAEMPDATLATLKIQPSEPRDSAVYFCASGLRGSDNTEAFFGQGTRLTVV.

The chain combines TRBV19 with TRBJ2-2; TCRdb designates TRBD1, a call that cannot be tested without DNA. From germline, CDR1 is LNHDA and CDR2 SQIVND (reference sequence). The CDR3 runs 17 residues. Here the CDR3 reads CASRGNLRGANTGELFF.

The chain joins TRBV25-1 to TRBJ2-5. The CDR3 loop spans 13 amino acids. CDR1 and CDR2 (germline): MGHDK, SYGVNS. CDR3 sequence reads: CASSSPGIETQYF.

The chain uses TRBV5-1 and TRBJ1-3; absent DNA, TCRdb's TRBD1 call cannot be checked. CDR3 length equals 15 residues. In germline, CDR1 is SGHRS, CDR2 YFSETQ. The CDR3 loop is CASSLAGERRNTIYF.

V and J are TRBV3-1 and TRBJ1-2. This CDR3 has 13 residues. The germline V gene encodes CDR1 LGHDT and CDR2 YNNKEL (reference sequence). This chain's CDR3 is CASSQDPGSGYTF.

The chain carries TRBV11-2 and TRBJ1-1; the D call of TRBD1 rests on TCRdb alone, since no DNA is present to check it. The CDR3 runs 15 residues. The germline CDR1 and CDR2 sequences are SGHAT and FQNNGV. The CDR3 protein is CASSLVAGGITEAFF.

The rearrangement links TRBV15 to TRBJ2-3; TCRdb designates TRBD2, a call that cannot be tested without DNA. The CDR3 covers 17 residues. From germline, CDR1 is LNHNV and CDR2 YYDKDF (reference sequence). The CDR3 here is CATSAGRSGASTDTQYF.

The chain employs TRBV5-5 and TRBJ2-1; lacking DNA, the TRBD1 call made by TCRdb goes unchecked. Germline CDR1 and CDR2: SGHKS and YYEKEE (reference sequence). The CDR3 totals 13 residues. CDR3 region: CASSPWGQNEQFF.

CDR3 amino acids: CSARDPTGGPYNEQFF. This rearrangement joins TRBV20-1 to TRBJ2-1; TCRdb proposes TRBD1, but this gene call is untestable without DNA. The CDR3 runs 16 residues. The V gene's germline CDR1 is DFQATT and CDR2 SNEGSKA (reference sequence).

This chain links TRBV5-1 with TRBJ2-3; TCRdb gives TRBD2 as the D gene, but with no DNA this cannot be confirmed. Germline CDR1 and CDR2: SGHRS and YFSETQ. This CDR3 spans 16 amino acids. This CDR3 reads CASSLISGGNTDTQYF.

The rearrangement joins TRBV5-4 to TRBJ2-5. CDR3 size: 14 residues. CDR1 SGHNT and CDR2 YYREEE come from the germline V gene (reference sequence). CDR3: CATRLGTGKETQYF.

The genes are TRBV5-1 and TRBJ2-3; the D call of TRBD2 rests on TCRdb alone, since no DNA is present to check it. The CDR3 totals 16 residues. Germline-derived CDR1 and CDR2 are SGHRS and YFSETQ. The CDR3 region is CASSLDFAGGTDTQYF.